The sequence of this T cell receptor beta chain was determined in a study of T cells in Graves' hyperthyroidism and ophthalmopathy. The wider study: At the time of initial diagnosis and before any treatment, peripheral blood was collected.

In the case of this clonotype: Its cognate antigen is unknown.

Each diagnosis drew on symptoms, thyroxine, TRAb, thyroid ultrasound and orbital computed tomography findings. PBMCs were obtained from approximately 9.2 ml fresh peripheral blood. The V gene end was trimmed by 1 base and the J gene end by 3 bases; junction bases not matched to a gene: 5. This CDR3 has 16 residues. In germline, CDR1 is LGHNA, CDR2 YNFKEQ. Study-level findings and limits: Ophthalmopathy was model-predicted a median around 6.7 months pre-onset.

TCR beta CDR3 sequences were amplified from RNA transcripts. The HTBI primer set served for first-round RT-PCR of the TCR CDR3. TCRdb reprocessed the multiplex PCR reads via MiXCR and lists one record per CDR3 protein. The profile shows about 600,000 distinct CDR3 sequences, about 14% of them singletons. The V call is TRBV4-2, the J call TRBJ2-3; 9 bases fit TRBD1. The sequence was obtained from a woman between 18 and 30 years old with Graves' ophthalmopathy. Sequencing used blood. In DNA, the CDR3 is TGTGCCAGCAGCCAAGTACGGGACAGGGCGACAGATACGCAGTATTTT. It encodes CASSQVRDRATDTQYF.